The 2 T cell receptor beta chains listed next were all sequenced from one sample in a study of shared clonotypes between healthy human individuals. The table came from immunoSEQ multiplex PCR; TCRdb's copy has only in-frame clones and leaves some out. The sample records around 1.9 million clones, 80% to 95% being singletons. Naive CD8 isolation took CD45RO-negative cells positively selected for CCR7 and excluded terminally differentiated effector memory CD45RA+ cells. The sample was naive CD8+ T cells from PBMCs. These receptors were taken from a man between 18 and 29 years old in good health. Some clones in this sample may be carry-over from other donors' samples.

Note on this clone: The same CDR3 arises from other DNA sequences in this sample as well. The chain combines TRBV19 with TRBJ2-5; D is unresolved. Trimming removed 2 bases from V and 1 base from J, with 5 bases in between. CDR3 length equals 13 residues. Germline loops: CDR1 LNHDA, CDR2 SQIVND (reference sequence). CDR3 sequence reads: CASSIISQETQYF. For the CDR3, the DNA is TGTGCCAGTAGTATAATTTCCCAAGAGACCCAGTACTTC.

This chain joins TRBV19 and TRBJ1-5; D is perhaps TRBD1 (6 bases). Trimming left V 7 bases short and J 0 bases short, with 16 bases between. This CDR3 is 16 amino acids long. Looked up from germline, CDR1 is LNHDA and CDR2 is SQIVND (reference sequence). In nucleotides, the CDR3 is TGTGCCAGTACTCTACAGGGATCCCTTAGCAATCAGCCCCAGCATTTT. This translates into CASTLQGSLSNQPQHF.